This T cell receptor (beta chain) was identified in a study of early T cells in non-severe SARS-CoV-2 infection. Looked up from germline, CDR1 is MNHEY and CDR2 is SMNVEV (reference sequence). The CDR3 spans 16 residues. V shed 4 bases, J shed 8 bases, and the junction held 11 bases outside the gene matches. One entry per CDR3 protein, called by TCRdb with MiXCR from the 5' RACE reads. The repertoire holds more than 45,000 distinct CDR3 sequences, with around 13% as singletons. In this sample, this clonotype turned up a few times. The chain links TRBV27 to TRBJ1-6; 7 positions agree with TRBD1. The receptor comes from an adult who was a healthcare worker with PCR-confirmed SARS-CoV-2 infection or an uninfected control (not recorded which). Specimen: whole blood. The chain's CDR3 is CASSSQQGQRDSPLHF. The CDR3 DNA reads TGTGCCAGCAGTTCCCAACAGGGGCAGCGGGATTCACCCCTCCACTTT.